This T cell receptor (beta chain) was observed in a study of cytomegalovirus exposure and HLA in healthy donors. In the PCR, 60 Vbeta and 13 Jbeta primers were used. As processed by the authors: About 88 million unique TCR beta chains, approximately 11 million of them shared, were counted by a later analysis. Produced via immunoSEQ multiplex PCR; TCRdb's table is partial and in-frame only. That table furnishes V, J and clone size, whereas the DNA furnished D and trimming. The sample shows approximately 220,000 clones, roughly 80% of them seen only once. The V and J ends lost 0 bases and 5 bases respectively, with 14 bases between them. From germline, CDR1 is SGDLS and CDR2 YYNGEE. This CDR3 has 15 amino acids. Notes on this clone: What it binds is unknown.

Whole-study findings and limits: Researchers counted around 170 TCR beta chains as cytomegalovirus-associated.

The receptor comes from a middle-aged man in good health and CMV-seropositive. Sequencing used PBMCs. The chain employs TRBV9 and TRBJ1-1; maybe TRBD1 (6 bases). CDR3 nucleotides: TGTGCCAGCAGCGTAGCTGTAGGGGGACGGACTGAAGCTTTCTTT. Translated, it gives CASSVAVGGRTEAFF.